The 20 T cell receptor beta chains reported below all come from one sample, sequenced in a study of T cell repertoires in cytomegalovirus infection. MiXCR, run by TCRdb on the reads, gives a single entry per CDR3 protein. The table records around 94,000 distinct CDR3 sequences, 16% of them present only once. Source material: PBMCs. Source of these receptors: a human donor in good health (CMV status not recorded). Some clones in this sample may be carry-over from other donors' samples.

This clonotype was observed at least ten times. The chain joins TRBV10-3 to TRBJ2-6, with a possible D match to TRBD1 (6 bases). V was pared by 4 bases and J by 2 bases, with 15 bases between. The CDR3 totals 17 residues. Per the germline V gene, CDR1 is ENHRY and CDR2 is SYGVKD. The CDR3 here is CAISATDWGPGANVLTF. The CDR3, as DNA: TGTGCCATCAGTGCTACGGACTGGGGGCCTGGGGCCAACGTCCTGACTTTC.

V and J are TRBV7-2 and TRBJ2-3; D may be TRBD1 (5 bases). Trimming removed 8 bases at V and 1 base at J, with 13 bases between. The CDR3 loop spans 14 amino acids. CDR1 and CDR2 from the germline V gene are SGHTA and FQGNSA. The CDR3 DNA reads TGTGCCAGCGATAAGTTCAGGGGCACAGATACGCAGTATTTT. Protein sequence: CASDKFRGTDTQYF.

This chain connects TRBV7-9 to TRBJ2-7; D is unresolved. This CDR3 is 11 amino acids long. Deletions cut 3 bases from V and 4 bases from J, with 4 bases between. CDR1 is SEHNR, CDR2 FQNEAQ, per germline (reference sequence). The CDR3 here is CASSFDYEQYF. CDR3 nucleotide sequence: TGTGCCAGCAGCTTTGATTACGAGCAGTACTTC.

This clonotype was recorded at least ten times. This chain connects TRBV6-1 to TRBJ2-4, with 9 bases lining up with TRBD1. V lost 6 bases and J lost 8; bases outside the gene matches: 5. The V gene's germline CDR1 is MNHNS and CDR2 SASEGT. The CDR3 has 13 residues. The CDR3 DNA is TGTGCCAGCAGCCGGCGGACAGGGGACATTCAGTACTTC. This translates into CASSRRTGDIQYF.

Only a few counts were recorded for this clonotype. The V call is TRBV6-1, the J call TRBJ2-7; a possible D gene is TRBD1 (6 bases). The CDR3 spans 14 residues. The ends were cut back, 7 bases at V and 3 bases at J, with 16 bases in the middle. Germline V lookup: CDR1 MNHNS, CDR2 SASEGT. The CDR3 region is CASTPGDSFYEQYF. For the CDR3, the DNA is TGTGCCAGCACCCCAGGGGATTCATTCTACGAGCAGTACTTC.

This clonotype showed up many times. The germline gene is not matched at one end of the junction; a read error may be the cause. The rearrangement joins TRBV7-2 to TRBJ2-1; 11 bases map to TRBD2. CDR1 is SGHTA, CDR2 FQGNSA, per germline. This CDR3 is 15 amino acids long. CDR3 region: CASSVAGGPRYEQFF. The CDR3 region has the DNA TGTGCCAGCAGCGTAGCGGGGGGGCCTAGGTATGAGCAGTTCTTC.

The chain uses TRBV19 and TRBJ2-7; TRBD2 agrees at 10 bases. The junction had 14 bases not matched to a gene; V was cut back by 6 bases and J by 0 bases. The CDR3 extends over 18 amino acids. CDR1 is LNHDA, CDR2 SQIVND, per germline (reference sequence). The DNA of the CDR3 is TGTGCCAGTAGCAAGGGGGGACATACTAGCGGGGCCTCCTACGAGCAGTACTTC. It specifies CASSKGGHTSGASYEQYF.

The genes are TRBV11-2 and TRBJ2-2; 9 positions agree with TRBD1. The germline V gene encodes CDR1 SGHAT and CDR2 FQNNGV. Trimming removed 1 base from V and 3 bases from J; junction bases left unmatched: 6. This CDR3 region has 17 residues. The CDR3 loop reads CASSLGEWDRDTGELFF. DNA of the CDR3: TGTGCCAGCAGCTTAGGGGAGTGGGACAGGGACACCGGGGAGCTGTTTTTT.

This clonotype has only a few counts. V and J are TRBV6-2 or TRBV6-3 and TRBJ2-7, with unresolved D. CDR1 is MNHEY, CDR2 SVGEGT, per germline. Trimming took 5 bases from V and 0 from J, leaving 8 bases between them. This CDR3 has 13 amino acids. Here the CDR3 DNA reads TGTGCCAGCAGTGGTTGGCACTCCTACGAGCAGTACTTC. Amino acids: CASSGWHSYEQYF.

Many counts were recorded for this clonotype. The chain links TRBV5-5 to TRBJ2-3; a weak D match, TRBD2 (6 bases). The V end lost 2 bases, the J end lost 5 bases, and 18 bases lay between the germline ends. The germline CDR1 and CDR2 sequences are SGHKS and YYEKEE (reference sequence). The CDR3 length is 16 residues. The CDR3, as DNA: TGTGCCAGCAGCTTACCGGGACTCGCAGTGGGAGATACGCAGTATTTT. As protein: CASSLPGLAVGDTQYF. Full variable domain (rest looked up from reference TRBV5-5 and TRBJ2-3): DAGVTQSPTHLIKTRGQQVTLRCSPISGHKSVSWYQQVLGQGPQFIFQYYEKEERGRGNFPDRFSARQFPNYSSELNVNALLLGDSALYLCASSLPGLAVGDTQYFGPGTRLTVL.

This clonotype showed up many times. The chain recombines TRBV7-2 with TRBJ2-3; TRBD2 agrees at 9 bases. The CDR3 totals 16 residues. CDR1 is SGHTA and CDR2 is FQGNSA in the germline V gene. V lost 0 bases to trimming and J lost 1 base; unmatched junction nucleotides: 2. The DNA for the CDR3 is TGTGCCAGCAGCTTAGCGCCTAGCGGGGGCACAGATACGCAGTATTTT. Protein product: CASSLAPSGGTDTQYF. Full variable domain (missing parts from reference TRBV7-2 and TRBJ2-3): GAGVSQSPSNKVTEKGKDVELRCDPISGHTALYWYRQSLGQGLEFLIYFQGNSAPDKSGLPSDRFSAERTGGSVSTLTIQRTQQEDSAVYLCASSLAPSGGTDTQYFGPGTRLTVL.

This clonotype has at least ten counts. This chain connects TRBV12-3 or TRBV12-4 to TRBJ2-4, with 8 nucleotides matching TRBD1. CDR3 length: 16 residues. V lost 6 bases, J lost 2 bases, and 9 bases stayed unmatched. As DNA, the CDR3 is TGTGCCAGCAGCCCCCCTCAGGGGGCGTCCAAAAACATTCAGTACTTC. This translates into CASSPPQGASKNIQYF.

This clonotype was observed many times. The DNA for the CDR3 is TGTGCCAGCAGCTTAGTTGGGGCCTTAGGGTCGTCTTACAATGAGCAGTTCTTC. This sequence encodes CASSLVGALGSSYNEQFF. The chain couples TRBV7-3 to TRBJ2-1, with D perhaps matching TRBD1 (5 bases). The germline V gene has CDR1 SGHTA and CDR2 FQGTGA. Trimming removed 2 bases from V and 4 bases from J, with 21 bases in between. CDR3 size: 18 residues.

Only a few counts were recorded for this clonotype. J is TRBJ1-1 and V is TRBV12-3 or TRBV12-4; no clear D gene. V gave up 8 bases and J gave up 1 base, with 8 bases separating them. The CDR3 consists of 12 residues. The CDR3 spells CASQRANTEAFF. The CDR3 DNA sequence: TGTGCCAGCCAAAGAGCGAACACTGAAGCTTTCTTT.

The chain is built from TRBV20-1 and TRBJ2-1; D is perhaps TRBD1 (5 bases). The CDR3 length is 13 residues. Germline CDR1 and CDR2: DFQATT and SNEGSKA (reference sequence). V lost 3 bases to trimming and J lost 2 bases, with 8 bases between them. CDR3 protein: CSARGLPYNEQFF. CDR3 in DNA: TGCAGTGCTAGGGGGCTTCCCTACAATGAGCAGTTCTTC.

This clonotype came up many times. V usage is TRBV7-9 and J usage is TRBJ1-1, with 7 bases matching TRBD1. Trimming cost V 1 base and J 5 bases; bases outside gene matches: 7. This CDR3 contains 15 residues. Germline assignment: CDR1 SEHNR and CDR2 FQNEAQ (reference sequence). The CDR3 here is CASSLGTGLGTEAFF. DNA for the CDR3: TGTGCCAGCAGCTTAGGGACAGGCCTCGGGACTGAAGCTTTCTTT. Complete variable domain (other parts from reference TRBV7-9 and TRBJ1-1): DTGVSQNPRHKITKRGQNVTFRCDPISEHNRLYWYRQTLGQGPEFLTYFQNEAQLEKSRLLSDRFSAERPKGSFSTLEIQRTEQGDSAMYLCASSLGTGLGTEAFFGQGTRLTVV.

V and J are TRBV4-1 and TRBJ1-2; 10 nucleotides line up with TRBD1. Germline V gives CDR1 MGHRA, CDR2 YSYEKL. This CDR3 contains 15 residues. The V and J ends lost 6 bases and 3 bases, in that order; junction bases with no gene match: 7. CDR3 region: CASRSRDRGDYGYTF. CDR3 sequence (DNA): TGCGCCAGCAGATCCCGGGACAGGGGAGACTATGGCTACACCTTC.

V gene TRBV5-3 combines with J gene TRBJ2-7; TRBD1 aligns across 9 bases. TRBV5-3 is an ORF, with its function uncertain. This CDR3 is built from 16 residues. The CDR3 DNA follows: TGTGCAAGCAGCGTGGTAAGCGGGACAGGGTCCTACGAGCAGTACTTC. Protein product: CASSVVSGTGSYEQYF.

The gene calls are TRBV7-9 and TRBJ1-4; the D is unclear. This CDR3 is built from 15 residues. V was pared by 5 bases and J by 4 bases, with 14 bases between. Germline lookup yields CDR1 SEHNR and CDR2 FQNEAQ (reference sequence). The CDR3 sequence is CASSPQAGRNEKLFF. In DNA form, the CDR3 reads TGTGCCAGCAGCCCCCAGGCAGGCCGTAATGAAAAACTGTTTTTT.

In this sample, this clonotype turned up a few times. The chain carries TRBV12-3 or TRBV12-4 and TRBJ1-1, with 11 nucleotides matching TRBD1. The CDR3 is 16 residues long. V was pared by 5 bases and J by 1 base, with 6 bases of the junction left unmatched. This chain's CDR3 is CASSTRTGGGNTEAFF. In DNA, the CDR3 is TGTGCCAGCAGTACAAGGACAGGGGGCGGGAACACTGAAGCTTTCTTT.